This TCR beta chain is drawn from a study of human T cells and chemical hapten exposure. At the level of the study: Researchers reported sensitizing a 2 cm by 2 cm upper inner arm skin site with 2% DPC.

In this sample, this clonotype turned up a few times. TCRdb fed the RACE reads into MiXCR, producing one record per CDR3 protein. The repertoire consists of approximately 80,000 distinct CDR3 sequences, with around 15% occurring once and the leading ten covering 4.6%. This CDR3 has 15 residues. CDR1 and CDR2 (germline): MNHNS, SASEGT. The V gene lost 7 bases and the J gene lost 5 bases, with 18 bases spanning the gap. The time point was: pre-sensitization, week 0. The treatment was: therapeutic diphenylcyclopropenone sensitization with weekly scalp DPC. This chain joins TRBV6-1 and TRBJ2-1, with a possible D match to TRBD2 (6 bases). This receptor was taken from a woman between 50 and 59 years old with alopecia areata. Some clones in this sample may be carry-over from other donors' samples. The source was whole blood, collected in connection with sensitization to the hapten diphenylcyclopropenone (DPC). CDR3 nucleotide sequence: TGTGCCAGCAAACCATTGGCAGGGAGGCACAATGAGCAGTTCTTC. Its protein product is CASKPLAGRHNEQFF.